This TCR beta chain appears in the sequencing data of a study of blood T cell repertoires in COVID-19. Background on the study: Sites in the United States, Italy and Spain provided acute and convalescent COVID-19 samples. From T cells, B-cell-depleted T cells, or PBMCs came the material, which was cDNA or gDNA.

V gave up 7 bases and J gave up 4 bases, with 11 bases separating them. This CDR3 has 12 residues. Germline V lookup: CDR1 SGDLS, CDR2 YYNGEE. Clones were read by immunoSEQ multiplex PCR, and TCRdb kept only the in-frame ones, dropping some. The sample shows hundreds of thousands of clones, about nine tenths of them seen only once. Sequenced sample: PBMCs or T cells enriched from blood (not recorded which). The J gene is TRBJ1-1, the V gene TRBV9; a weak D match, TRBD1 (5 bases). This sequence originates from a man in his sixties who had recovered from COVID-19. CDR3 nucleotides: TGTGCCAGCGGGGAGGGGTTCACTGAAGCTTTCTTT. Its translation: CASGEGFTEAFF.